This T cell receptor (beta chain) was obtained from a study of monozygotic twins with inflammatory bowel disease. Study findings and constraints: Extra variability in the repertoires of patients may have come from differing immunosuppressive treatments. Lower TCRbeta diversity (inverse Simpson) was seen in IBD patients than in healthy co-twins.

This CDR3 spans 13 amino acids. Per germline, CDR1 ENHRY and CDR2 SYGVKD. TCRdb re-called the 5' RACE reads and shows each CDR3 protein once, DNA omitted. This listing includes 150,000 to 200,000 distinct CDR3 sequences. On this clonotype: The target antigen is unknown.

The sample comprised blood. The chain has TRBV10-3 and TRBJ1-2. The TCR sequence derives from a human donor with ulcerative colitis or Crohn's disease, or a healthy co-twin of an affected twin (not recorded which). The CDR3 reads CAISADGRYGYTF.